The 23 T cell receptor beta chains in this list originate from one sample, sequenced in a study of shared clonotypes between healthy human individuals. Only in-frame clones appear in the TCRdb table, and some are missing; sequencing was by immunoSEQ multiplex PCR. The sample shows about 750,000 clones, 80% to 95% of them seen only once. CD45RO-negative cells were positively selected for CCR7, leaving out terminally differentiated effector memory CD45RA+ cells. Sequencing was performed on naive CD8+ T cells sorted from blood. These receptors were obtained from a man aged 25-45 years in good health.

The chain uses TRBV28 and TRBJ1-4; perhaps TRBD1 as D (6 bases). V lost 6 bases to trimming and J lost 6 bases, with 17 bases between them. Germline CDR1 MDHEN, CDR2 SYDVKM. The length of the CDR3 is 15 residues. Here the CDR3 reads CASRETGSVDEKLFF. CDR3 in DNA: TGTGCCAGCAGGGAAACAGGGTCGGTTGATGAAAAACTGTTTTTT.

This chain joins TRBV19 and TRBJ1-2; 9 bases map to TRBD1. The CDR3 spans 15 residues. Germline V gene sequence: CDR1 LNHDA, CDR2 SQIVND (reference sequence). Losses at the gene ends were 2 bases for V and 5 bases for J; bases not matched to a gene: 6. CDR3: CASSITAGTGYGYTF. CDR3 nucleotides: TGTGCCAGTAGTATAACCGCCGGGACAGGGTATGGCTACACCTTC.

The chain employs TRBV28 and TRBJ2-5; 7 nucleotides align to TRBD2. V shed 4 bases and J 5 bases; nucleotides not matched to a gene: 13. CDR3 length: 16 residues. Per germline, CDR1 MDHEN and CDR2 SYDVKM. CDR3 amino acids: CASSSRLGLVGETQYF. CDR3 coding DNA: TGTGCCAGCAGTTCCCGTCTAGGACTAGTCGGGGAGACCCAGTACTTC.

To note about this clone: The sample has other DNA sequences that encode this CDR3 too. This chain connects TRBV27 to TRBJ2-5; D might be TRBD2 (6 bases). The CDR3 totals 14 residues. V shed 6 bases and J shed 5 bases, with 16 bases lying between them. Germline lookup yields CDR1 MNHEY and CDR2 SMNVEV (reference sequence). DNA of the CDR3: TGTGCCAGCAGCCTCCTGGGGGGTGGGGAGACCCAGTACTTC. This translates into CASSLLGGGETQYF.

The chain couples TRBV5-8 to TRBJ2-3, with 8 bases matching TRBD2. This CDR3 comprises 16 residues. The J segment lost 1 base and the V segment lost 4 bases, leaving 8 bases of the junction unmatched. Germline lookup yields CDR1 SGHTS and CDR2 YDEGEE. The CDR3 here is CASSLTSGGGTDTQYF. DNA for the CDR3: TGTGCCAGCAGCCTAACCAGCGGGGGTGGCACAGATACGCAGTATTTT.

The chain has TRBV29-1 and TRBJ2-7; 11 bases agree with TRBD2. Germline lookup yields CDR1 SQVTM and CDR2 ANQGSEA. The CDR3 has 14 residues. Trimming at V came to 5 bases and at J to 1 base, leaving 4 bases not matched to a gene. CDR3 region: CSVNRLAGSYEQYF. For the CDR3, the DNA is TGCAGCGTTAATAGACTAGCGGGATCCTACGAGCAGTACTTC.

This chain connects TRBV11-2 to TRBJ2-1, with 7 nucleotides matching TRBD1. The V segment lost 5 bases and the J segment 6 bases; nucleotides outside the gene matches: 13. There are 16 residues in the CDR3. CDR1 and CDR2 (germline): SGHAT, FQNNGV. CDR3 DNA sequence: TGTGCCAGCAGCGACAAAGGGGGCTCCACTTTCAATGAGCAGTTCTTC. Translated, it gives CASSDKGGSTFNEQFF.

The V and J genes are TRBV5-8 and TRBJ2-5; 9 positions agree with TRBD1. CDR1 and CDR2 from the germline V gene are SGHTS and YDEGEE. The CDR3 spans 15 residues. The V gene end was trimmed by 5 bases and the J gene end by 4 bases; junction bases not matched to a gene: 9. CDR3 sequence (DNA): TGTGCCAGCAGTTCCACAGGGACAGGGATAGAGACCCAGTACTTC. Its protein is CASSSTGTGIETQYF.

In regard to this clone: The sample carries other DNA sequences with the same CDR3. The CDR3 spells CASSLTSYEQYF. CDR3 DNA sequence: TGTGCCAGCAGCTTGACTAGCTACGAGCAGTACTTC. The chain combines TRBV7-9 with TRBJ2-7; maybe TRBD2 (6 bases). CDR3 length: 12 residues. The germline V gene has CDR1 SEHNR and CDR2 FQNEAQ (reference sequence). Trimming took off 3 bases at V and 3 bases at J, with 6 bases between the two ends.

To note about this clone: A far larger clone is one base from this, pointing to a likely read error. This rearrangement joins TRBV28 to TRBJ1-5; D gene unclear. The CDR3 totals 11 residues. V dropped 2 bases and J dropped 6 bases, with 2 bases sitting between them. CDR1 is MDHEN, CDR2 SYDVKM, per germline. CDR3 sequence reads: CASSLAQPQHF. CDR3 coding DNA: TGTGCCAGCAGTTTAGCTCAGCCCCAGCATTTT.

A word on this clone: This same CDR3 is encoded by further DNA sequences in the sample. The V and J genes are TRBV10-3 and TRBJ1-2; D remains ambiguous. The CDR3 is 13 amino acids. Germline loops: CDR1 ENHRY, CDR2 SYGVKD. Trimming left V 0 bases short and J 8 bases short, with 10 bases between. The DNA for the CDR3 is TGTGCCATCAGTGAGTCGACGGGTTACGGCTACACCTTC. It specifies CAISESTGYGYTF.

The chain employs TRBV29-1 and TRBJ1-2; D unresolved. Trimming took off 4 bases at V and 4 bases at J, with 7 bases between the two ends. The CDR3 runs to 11 residues. Per germline, CDR1 SQVTM and CDR2 ANQGSEA. Here the CDR3 reads CSVGRPYGYTF. The CDR3 region has the DNA TGCAGCGTTGGCAGGCCCTATGGCTACACCTTC.

V is TRBV7-6 and J is TRBJ1-1; tentative D call: TRBD1 (5 bases). Trimming cost V 0 bases and J 2 bases, with 10 bases left between them. CDR1 and CDR2 (germline): SGHVS, FNYEAQ. CDR3 size: 15 residues. As DNA, the CDR3 is TGTGCCAGCAGCTTAGCGATCGGGGGAAACACTGAAGCTTTCTTT. It yields the protein CASSLAIGGNTEAFF.

The rearrangement uses TRBV7-9 and TRBJ1-2, with D unclear. V was shortened by 7 bases and J by 2 bases, with 11 bases between the two germline ends. The germline gives CDR1 SEHNR, CDR2 FQNEAQ (reference sequence). This CDR3 is 13 amino acids long. The CDR3 reads CASTASFNYGYTF. The CDR3 nucleotides are TGTGCCAGCACCGCAAGCTTCAACTATGGCTACACCTTC.

The chain employs TRBV10-3 and TRBJ2-7, with D possibly matching TRBD2 (6 bases). V gave up 6 bases and J gave up 0 bases, with 12 bases separating them. CDR1 ENHRY and CDR2 SYGVKD come from the germline V gene. This CDR3 has 14 amino acids. The CDR3 region has the DNA TGTGCCATCAGGCCTAGCGACATCTCCTACGAGCAGTACTTC. It codes for CAIRPSDISYEQYF.

This clone was found once. This chain joins TRBV18 and TRBJ2-2; D might be TRBD2 (6 bases). V lost 6 bases and J lost 2, with 10 bases in between. This CDR3 is 14 amino acids long. In germline, CDR1 is KGHSH, CDR2 LQKENI. CDR3 residues: CASSPGLNTGELFF. CDR3 nucleotides: TGTGCCAGCTCTCCGGGACTTAACACCGGGGAGCTGTTTTTT.

V usage is TRBV11-2 and J usage is TRBJ2-5, with D perhaps given as TRBD1 or TRBD2 (5 bases each). Germline CDR1 and CDR2: SGHAT and FQNNGV. V shed 1 base and J shed 1 base, with 16 bases lying between them. This CDR3 region has 17 residues. The CDR3 region is CASSLVSGTESQETQYF. CDR3 bases: TGTGCCAGCAGCTTAGTCTCCGGGACGGAAAGCCAAGAGACCCAGTACTTC.

This clone was detected only a few times. V gene TRBV19 combines with J gene TRBJ1-5; D unresolved. The length of the CDR3 is 13 residues. Germline values: CDR1 LNHDA, CDR2 SQIVND (reference sequence). The V end was cut by 5 bases, the J end by 5 bases, with 10 bases between. The CDR3 nucleotides read TGTGCCAGTAGTTCGGATCCCTATCAGCCCCAGCATTTT. This translates into CASSSDPYQPQHF.

The rearrangement links TRBV27 to TRBJ2-7, with 11 positions matching TRBD1. CDR3 length: 15 amino acids. V lost 3 bases, J lost 6 bases, and 7 bases stayed unmatched. CDR1 and CDR2 from the germline V gene are MNHEY and SMNVEV (reference sequence). The CDR3 bases are TGTGCCAGCAGTTTTGCAGGACAGGGGGCGGGCGAGCAGTACTTC. It encodes CASSFAGQGAGEQYF.

The gene calls are TRBV28 and TRBJ1-2; tentatively, D is TRBD1 (6 bases). V gave up 5 bases and J gave up 6 bases, with 22 bases separating them. The CDR3 runs to 16 residues. Germline V gene sequence: CDR1 MDHEN, CDR2 SYDVKM. The CDR3 loop reads CASSQDRPPLSDGYTF. The DNA of the CDR3 is TGTGCCAGCAGTCAAGACAGGCCCCCCCTATCTGATGGCTACACCTTC.

The chain couples TRBV4-1 to TRBJ2-1, with TRBD2 matching 7 bases. The ends lost 2 bases at V and 6 bases at J; junction bases unmatched: 7. Germline V gene lookup returns CDR1 MGHRA and CDR2 YSYEKL. The length of the CDR3 is 15 residues. In nucleotides, the CDR3 is TGCGCCAGCAGCCAATACGCGGGAGAAGGCAATGAGCAGTTCTTC. Its protein is CASSQYAGEGNEQFF.

The genes are TRBV7-9 and TRBJ2-4; D unclear. Trimming removed 1 base from V and 1 base from J, with 14 bases in between. CDR1 is SEHNR, CDR2 FQNEAQ, per germline (reference sequence). CDR3 length: 17 amino acids. The CDR3 DNA reads as TGTGCCAGCAGCTTAGGAGGAAACCACCTGGCCAAAAACATTCAGTACTTC. Translated: CASSLGGNHLAKNIQYF.

The CDR3 DNA follows: TGTGCCAGCAGCGCGGGGAACAGGGGGGATCTCGAGCAGTTCTTC. Translation: CASSAGNRGDLEQFF. This rearrangement joins TRBV9 to TRBJ2-1, with TRBD1 matching 8 bases. Trimming took 3 bases from V and 10 from J; bases not matched to a gene: 12. CDR1 and CDR2 (germline): SGDLS, YYNGEE. This CDR3 contains 15 residues.